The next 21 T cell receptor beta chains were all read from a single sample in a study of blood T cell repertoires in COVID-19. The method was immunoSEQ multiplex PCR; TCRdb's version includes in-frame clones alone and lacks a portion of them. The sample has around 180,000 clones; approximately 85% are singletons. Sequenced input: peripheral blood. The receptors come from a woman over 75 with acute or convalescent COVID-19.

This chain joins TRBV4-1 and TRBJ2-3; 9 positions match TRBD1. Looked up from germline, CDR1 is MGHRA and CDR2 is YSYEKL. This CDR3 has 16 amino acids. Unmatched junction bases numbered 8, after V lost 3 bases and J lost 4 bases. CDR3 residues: CASSHTTGGVADTQYF. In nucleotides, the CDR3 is TGCGCCAGCAGCCACACGACAGGGGGGGTGGCAGATACGCAGTATTTT.

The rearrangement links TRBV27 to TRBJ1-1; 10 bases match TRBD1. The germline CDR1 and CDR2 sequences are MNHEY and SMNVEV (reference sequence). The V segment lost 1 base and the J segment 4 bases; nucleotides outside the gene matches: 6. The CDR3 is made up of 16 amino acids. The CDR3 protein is CASSLWGQGKSTEAFF. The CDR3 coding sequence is TGTGCCAGCAGTTTATGGGGACAGGGGAAATCCACTGAAGCTTTCTTT.

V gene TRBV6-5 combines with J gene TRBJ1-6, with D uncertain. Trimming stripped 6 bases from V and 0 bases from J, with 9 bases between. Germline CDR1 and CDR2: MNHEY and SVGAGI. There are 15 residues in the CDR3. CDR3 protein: CASSKLDSYNSPLHF. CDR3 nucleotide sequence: TGTGCCAGCAGCAAACTTGACTCCTATAATTCACCCCTCCACTTT.

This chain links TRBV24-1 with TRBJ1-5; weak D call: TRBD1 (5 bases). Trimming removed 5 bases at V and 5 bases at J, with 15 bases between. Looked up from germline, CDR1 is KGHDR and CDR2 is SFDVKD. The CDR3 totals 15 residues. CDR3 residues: CATSGVTDVDQPQHF. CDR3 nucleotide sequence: TGTGCCACCAGTGGCGTGACAGATGTGGATCAGCCCCAGCATTTT.

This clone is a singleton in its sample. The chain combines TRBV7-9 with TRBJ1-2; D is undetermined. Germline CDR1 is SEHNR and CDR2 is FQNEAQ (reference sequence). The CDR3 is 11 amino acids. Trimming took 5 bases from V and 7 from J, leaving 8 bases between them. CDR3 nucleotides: TGTGCCAGCAGCCTAGGGAGTGGCTACACCTTC. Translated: CASSLGSGYTF.

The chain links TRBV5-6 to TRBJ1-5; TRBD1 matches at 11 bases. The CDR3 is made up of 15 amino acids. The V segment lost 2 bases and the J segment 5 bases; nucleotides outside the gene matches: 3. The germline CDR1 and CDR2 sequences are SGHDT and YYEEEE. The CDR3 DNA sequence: TGTGCCAGCAGCTTTGGACAGGGGGCAGATCAGCCCCAGCATTTT. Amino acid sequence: CASSFGQGADQPQHF.

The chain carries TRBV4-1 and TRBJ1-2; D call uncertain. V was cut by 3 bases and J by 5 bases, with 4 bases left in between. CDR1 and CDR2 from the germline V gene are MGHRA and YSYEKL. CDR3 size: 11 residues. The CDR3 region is CASSQAYGYTF. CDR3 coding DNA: TGCGCCAGCAGCCAGGCATATGGCTACACCTTC.

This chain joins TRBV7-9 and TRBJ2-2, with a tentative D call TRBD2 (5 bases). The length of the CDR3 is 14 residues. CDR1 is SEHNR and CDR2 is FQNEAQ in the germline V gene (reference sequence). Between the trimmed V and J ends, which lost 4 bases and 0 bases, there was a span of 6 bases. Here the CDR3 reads CASSSRANTGELFF. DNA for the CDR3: TGTGCCAGCAGCTCGCGGGCGAACACCGGGGAGCTGTTTTTT.

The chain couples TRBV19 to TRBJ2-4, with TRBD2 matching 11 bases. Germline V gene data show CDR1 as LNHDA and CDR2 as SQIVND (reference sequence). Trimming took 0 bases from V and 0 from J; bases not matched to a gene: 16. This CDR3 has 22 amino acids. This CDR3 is CASSIDPVSTSGAMLAKNIQYF. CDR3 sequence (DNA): TGTGCCAGTAGTATAGATCCAGTTTCGACTAGCGGGGCCATGTTAGCCAAAAACATTCAGTACTTC.

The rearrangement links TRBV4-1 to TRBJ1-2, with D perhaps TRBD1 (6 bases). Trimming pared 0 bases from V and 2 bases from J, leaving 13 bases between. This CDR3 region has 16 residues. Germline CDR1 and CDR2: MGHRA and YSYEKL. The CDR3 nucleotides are TGCGCCAGCAGCCAAGAAAGTCAGGGGCTAAACTATGGCTACACCTTC. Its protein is CASSQESQGLNYGYTF.

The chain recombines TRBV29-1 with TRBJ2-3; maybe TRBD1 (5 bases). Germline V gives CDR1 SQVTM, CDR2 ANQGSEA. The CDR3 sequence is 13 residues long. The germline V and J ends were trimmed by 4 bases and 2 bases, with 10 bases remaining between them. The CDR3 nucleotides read TGCAGCGTTGTCGACAGTCTCACAGATACGCAGTATTTT. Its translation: CSVVDSLTDTQYF.

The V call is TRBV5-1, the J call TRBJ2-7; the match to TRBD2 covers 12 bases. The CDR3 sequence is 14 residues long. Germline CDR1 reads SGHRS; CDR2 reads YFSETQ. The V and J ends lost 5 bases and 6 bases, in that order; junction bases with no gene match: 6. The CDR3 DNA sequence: TGCGCCAGCAGGCAGCCGGGACTAGCGGGCGAGCAGTACTTC. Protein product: CASRQPGLAGEQYF.

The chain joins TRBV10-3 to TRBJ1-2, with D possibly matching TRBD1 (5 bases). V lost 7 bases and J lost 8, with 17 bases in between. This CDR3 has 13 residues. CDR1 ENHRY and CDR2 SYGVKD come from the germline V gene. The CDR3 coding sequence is TGTGCCATCACCCAGGGTGCTGGGAAGGGCTACACCTTC. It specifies CAITQGAGKGYTF.

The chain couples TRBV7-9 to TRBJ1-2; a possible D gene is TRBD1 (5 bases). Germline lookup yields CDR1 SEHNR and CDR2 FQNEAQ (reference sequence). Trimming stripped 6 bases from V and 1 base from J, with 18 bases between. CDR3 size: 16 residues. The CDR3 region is CASSLTRGSVNYGYTF. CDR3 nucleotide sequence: TGTGCCAGCAGTCTAACGCGGGGGTCGGTTAACTATGGCTACACCTTC.

The DNA of the CDR3 is TGTGCCACCAGTTGGGGGGAACGGGCTGAAGCTTTCTTT. It translates to CATSWGERAEAFF. The chain couples TRBV5-8 to TRBJ1-1; tentative D call: TRBD1 (5 bases). Germline-derived CDR1 and CDR2 are SGHTS and YDEGEE. V lost 9 bases and J lost 6, with 18 bases in between. CDR3 length equals 13 residues. Using reference TRBV5-8 and TRBJ1-1 for the parts outside the CDR3, the full variable domain is EAGVTQSPTHLIKTRGQQATLRCSPISGHTSVYWYQQALGLGLQFLLWYDEGEERNRGNFPPRFSGRQFPNYSSELNVNALELEDSALYLCATSWGERAEAFFGQGTRLTVV.

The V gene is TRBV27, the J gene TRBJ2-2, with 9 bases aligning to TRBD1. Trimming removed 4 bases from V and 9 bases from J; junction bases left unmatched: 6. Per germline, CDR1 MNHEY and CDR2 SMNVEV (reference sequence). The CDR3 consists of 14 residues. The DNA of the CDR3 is TGTGCCAGCAGTTCAAGACAGGGGGGCCGGGAGCTGTTTTTT. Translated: CASSSRQGGRELFF.

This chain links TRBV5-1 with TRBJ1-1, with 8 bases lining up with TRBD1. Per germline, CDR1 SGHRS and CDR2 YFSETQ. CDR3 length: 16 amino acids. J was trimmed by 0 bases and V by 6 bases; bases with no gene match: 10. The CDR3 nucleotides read TGCGCCAGCAAGGGACAGGAGAATTCCATGAACACTGAAGCTTTCTTT. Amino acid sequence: CASKGQENSMNTEAFF. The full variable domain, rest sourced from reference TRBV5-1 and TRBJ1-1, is KAGVTQTPRYLIKTRGQQVTLSCSPISGHRSVSWYQQTPGQGLQFLFEYFSETQRNKGNFPGRFSGRQFSNSRSEMNVSTLELGDSALYLCASKGQENSMNTEAFFGQGTRLTVV.

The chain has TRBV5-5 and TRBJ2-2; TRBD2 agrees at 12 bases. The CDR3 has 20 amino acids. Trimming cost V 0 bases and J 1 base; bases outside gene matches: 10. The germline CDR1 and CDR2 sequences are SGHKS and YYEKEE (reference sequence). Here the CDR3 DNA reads TGTGCCAGCAGCTTGGGCGGGGGACTAGCGGGTCTCTGGAACACCGGGGAGCTGTTTTTT. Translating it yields CASSLGGGLAGLWNTGELFF.

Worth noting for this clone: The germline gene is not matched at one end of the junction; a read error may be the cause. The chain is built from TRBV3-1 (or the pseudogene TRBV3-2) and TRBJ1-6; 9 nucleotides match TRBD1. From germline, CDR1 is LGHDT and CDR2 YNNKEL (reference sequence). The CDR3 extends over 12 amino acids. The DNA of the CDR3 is TGTGCCAGCAGCCAACCTCCAGGGACAGGGCCCTTT. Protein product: CASSQPPGTGPF.

The CDR3 bases are TGCGCCAGCAGCTTCGGGGGTAGCCAAGAGACCCAGTACTTC. As protein: CASSFGGSQETQYF. The gene calls are TRBV5-1 and TRBJ2-5; D may be TRBD2 (6 bases). Germline loops: CDR1 SGHRS, CDR2 YFSETQ. The CDR3 has 14 amino acids. V lost 2 bases, J lost 1 base, and 9 bases lay in between.

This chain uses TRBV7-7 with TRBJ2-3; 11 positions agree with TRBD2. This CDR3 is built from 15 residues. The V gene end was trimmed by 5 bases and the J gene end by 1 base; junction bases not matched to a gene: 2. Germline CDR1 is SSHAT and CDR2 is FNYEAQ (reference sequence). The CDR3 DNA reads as TGTGCCAGCAGCGATAGCGGGGGGGGCACAGATACGCAGTATTTT. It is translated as CASSDSGGGTDTQYF. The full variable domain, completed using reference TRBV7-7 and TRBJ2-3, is GAGVSQSPRYKVTKRGQDVTLRCDPISSHATLYWYQQALGQGPEFLTYFNYEAQPDKSGLPSDRFSAERPEGSISTLTIQRTEQRDSAMYRCASSDSGGGTDTQYFGPGTRLTVL.